The 8 T cell receptor beta chains given below trace back to one sample, sequenced in a study of blood T cell repertoires in COVID-19. Assay: immunoSEQ multiplex PCR; the TCRdb copy retains only in-frame clones and omits some. The sample includes about 240,000 clones, around 88% of them seen just once. Sequencing was performed on PBMCs or T cells enriched from blood (not recorded which). The receptors originated from a woman aged 40 to 50 with acute COVID-19.

This chain joins TRBV6-1 and TRBJ2-1; 7 bases line up with TRBD2. Germline V lookup: CDR1 MNHNS, CDR2 SASEGT. This CDR3 spans 16 amino acids. Losses at the gene ends were 1 base for V and 7 bases for J; bases not matched to a gene: 10. The CDR3 DNA reads as TGTGCCAGCAGTGAAGAGGGACTACCCAGTGGGAATGAGCAGTTCTTC. It is translated as CASSEEGLPSGNEQFF.

The chain recombines TRBV29-1 with TRBJ2-1; D is perhaps TRBD1 (6 bases). Germline V lookup: CDR1 SQVTM, CDR2 ANQGSEA. The CDR3 runs 14 residues. Trimming stripped 4 bases from V and 0 bases from J, with 10 bases between. CDR3: CSVADRTSYNEQFF. In DNA, the CDR3 is TGCAGCGTTGCCGACAGGACCTCCTACAATGAGCAGTTCTTC.

This chain uses TRBV3-1 (or the pseudogene TRBV3-2) with TRBJ2-7; no clear D. The CDR3 consists of 15 residues. Trimming removed 0 bases at V and 1 base at J, with 10 bases between. From germline, CDR1 is LGHDT and CDR2 YNNKEL (reference sequence). CDR3 nucleotide sequence: TGTGCCAGCAGCCAAGATATACCTAGGTCCTACGAGCAGTACTTC. Amino acids: CASSQDIPRSYEQYF.

This clone was counted once. The chain couples TRBV6-5 to TRBJ2-7, with D tentatively TRBD1 (6 bases). CDR3 length equals 15 residues. Trimming removed 5 bases at V and 6 bases at J, with 20 bases between. Germline loops: CDR1 MNHEY, CDR2 SVGAGI. The CDR3 sequence: CASSQAGQGNSEQYF. In DNA form, the CDR3 reads TGTGCCAGCAGTCAGGCCGGGCAGGGGAATAGCGAGCAGTACTTC.

The genes are TRBV7-2 and TRBJ2-2, with a weak D call TRBD2 (5 bases). Trimming pared 1 base from V and 1 base from J, leaving 10 bases between. The germline V gene encodes CDR1 SGHTA and CDR2 FQGNSA. CDR3 length equals 16 residues. CDR3 sequence: CASSLGASRNTGELFF. The CDR3 DNA reads TGTGCCAGCAGCTTAGGGGCTAGCCGGAACACCGGGGAGCTGTTTTTT.

The CDR3 loop reads CASDRRAGQEQFF. For the CDR3, the DNA is TGTGCCAGCGATCGTCGGGCGGGCCAGGAGCAGTTCTTC. The rearrangement joins TRBV12-3 or TRBV12-4 to TRBJ2-1; a weak D match, TRBD2 (5 bases). Trimming took off 8 bases at V and 10 bases at J, with 18 bases between the two ends. The CDR3 extends over 13 amino acids.

Note on this clone: Additional DNA sequences in this sample encode the identical CDR3. The CDR3 bases are TGTGCCAGCAGCGTATCTAGCGGGAGGCTGGAGACCCAGTACTTC. Translated, it gives CASSVSSGRLETQYF. The rearrangement links TRBV9 to TRBJ2-5, with 11 bases matching TRBD2. V lost 1 base to trimming and J lost 5 bases; unmatched junction nucleotides: 4. The CDR3 runs to 15 residues. The germline V gene has CDR1 SGDLS and CDR2 YYNGEE.

The chain combines TRBV5-1 with TRBJ2-2; 7 bases fit TRBD2. Germline CDR1 reads SGHRS; CDR2 reads YFSETQ. V shed 3 bases, J shed 6 bases, and the junction held 8 bases outside the gene matches. CDR3 size: 15 residues. The CDR3 DNA reads TGCGCCAGCAGCTCTCGTCGGGGGGACCCCGGGGAGCTGTTTTTT. It specifies CASSSRRGDPGELFF.